The 24 T cell receptor beta chains given below trace back to one sample, sequenced in a study of blood T cell repertoires in COVID-19. The method was immunoSEQ multiplex PCR; TCRdb's version includes in-frame clones alone and lacks a portion of them. The sample records about 90,000 clones, about nine tenths being singletons. Sequencing used peripheral blood. The receptor source for this set is a male donor with acute or convalescent COVID-19.

The rearrangement links TRBV6-6 to TRBJ1-6; 9 bases match TRBD1. Germline CDR1 and CDR2: MNHNY and SVGAGI (reference sequence). With V trimmed by 6 bases and J by 9 bases, 6 bases remained unmatched. The CDR3 runs to 14 residues. The chain's CDR3 is CASRITGGPSPLHF. CDR3 sequence (DNA): TGTGCCAGCAGAATTACAGGGGGCCCTTCACCCCTCCACTTT.

This clone was counted a single time. The DNA for the CDR3 is TGTGCCAGCACCCCGGGGGGGACACACTATGGCTACACCTTC. This sequence encodes CASTPGGTHYGYTF. This chain connects TRBV28 to TRBJ1-2; D possibly corresponds to TRBD1 (6 bases). V was trimmed by 7 bases and J by 3 bases, leaving 15 bases between them. Germline-derived CDR1 and CDR2 are MDHEN and SYDVKM. The CDR3 extends over 14 amino acids.

V and J are TRBV9 and TRBJ2-1; possibly TRBD1 for D (5 bases). Trimming left V 3 bases short and J 13 bases short, with 14 bases between. Per germline, CDR1 SGDLS and CDR2 YYNGEE. The CDR3 consists of 12 residues. CDR3 coding DNA: TGTGCCAGCAGCGGGACAAGGACCAATCAGTTCTTC. Translation gives CASSGTRTNQFF.

This clone was seen only once. V usage is TRBV7-2 and J usage is TRBJ2-5, with TRBD2 matching over 10 bases. V shed 5 bases and J 5 bases; nucleotides not matched to a gene: 5. Germline assignment: CDR1 SGHTA and CDR2 FQGNSA. CDR3 length: 14 residues. The CDR3 coding sequence is TGTGCCAGCAGCGTCAGCGGGGGGGCTGAGACCCAGTACTTC. The encoded protein is CASSVSGGAETQYF.

This clone has a handful of counts. The chain employs TRBV6-5 and TRBJ1-1, with 9 bases lining up with TRBD1. Trimming removed 6 bases from V and 1 base from J; junction bases left unmatched: 3. Germline CDR1 reads MNHEY; CDR2 reads SVGAGI. The CDR3 length is 14 residues. The CDR3 nucleotides read TGTGCCAGCAGCATGGACAGGGGGAACACTGAAGCTTTCTTT. Translated: CASSMDRGNTEAFF.

This chain joins TRBV19 and TRBJ1-1; 7 bases fit TRBD1. This CDR3 has 16 amino acids. CDR1 and CDR2 (germline): LNHDA, SQIVND (reference sequence). Germline trimming cut 0 bases from V and 6 bases from J; bases unmatched to any gene: 10. Here the CDR3 DNA reads TGTGCCAGTAGTATAGATCCGGGACAGTCACGCCCTGAAGCTTTCTTT. Its translation is CASSIDPGQSRPEAFF.

This chain connects TRBV4-1 to TRBJ1-4; D perhaps matches TRBD1 (5 bases). Germline V CDR1 and CDR2: MGHRA, YSYEKL. Trimming left V 1 base short and J 7 bases short, with 13 bases between. CDR3 length equals 15 residues. This CDR3 reads CASSQAGWYGEKLFF. CDR3 coding DNA: TGCGCCAGCAGCCAAGCAGGGTGGTATGGTGAAAAACTGTTTTTT.

V and J are TRBV30 and TRBJ2-7; possibly TRBD2 for D (5 bases). The CDR3 consists of 12 residues. Trimming removed 5 bases from V and 2 bases from J, with 10 bases in between. The V gene's germline CDR1 is GTSNPN and CDR2 SVGIG (reference sequence). DNA of the CDR3: TGTGCCTGGGCCCGCGGGCCCTACGAGCAGTACTTC. This encodes CAWARGPYEQYF.

About this clone itself: Other DNA variants within this sample encode the same CDR3. The chain combines TRBV7-2 with TRBJ1-1; 9 nucleotides align to TRBD1. The CDR3 runs 13 residues. The V segment lost 5 bases and the J segment 4 bases; nucleotides outside the gene matches: 2. From germline, CDR1 is SGHTA and CDR2 FQGNSA. The CDR3 reads CASSLDRGTEAFF. CDR3 DNA sequence: TGTGCCAGCAGCCTGGACAGGGGCACTGAAGCTTTCTTT.

This clone came up once. The rearrangement uses TRBV5-1 and TRBJ1-1, with 10 bases matching TRBD1. This CDR3 is built from 17 residues. V shed 4 bases, J shed 4 bases, and the junction held 13 bases outside the gene matches. Germline V gene sequence: CDR1 SGHRS, CDR2 YFSETQ. This chain's CDR3 is CASSAGTGDDLATEAFF. The CDR3 DNA is TGCGCCAGCAGCGCCGGGACAGGGGACGACTTGGCCACTGAAGCTTTCTTT.

This sequence joins TRBV5-1 and TRBJ2-2; TRBD1 aligns across 11 bases. CDR1 is SGHRS, CDR2 YFSETQ, per germline. V trimming: 0 bases; J trimming: 2 bases; junction bases outside the gene matches: 9. CDR3 length equals 19 residues. CDR3 DNA: TGCGCCAGCAGCTTGGCCCCGATGGGACAGGGGGTAAACACCGGGGAGCTGTTTTTT. Protein product: CASSLAPMGQGVNTGELFF.

The chain uses TRBV4-1 and TRBJ2-1, with D uncertain. CDR3 length: 13 residues. V shed 1 base and J shed 7 bases, with 8 bases lying between them. Germline-derived CDR1 and CDR2 are MGHRA and YSYEKL. CDR3 sequence reads: CASSQGAWNEQFF. The CDR3 bases are TGCGCCAGCAGCCAAGGAGCCTGGAATGAGCAGTTCTTC.

V is TRBV19 and J is TRBJ1-1; D ambiguous. Germline CDR1 is LNHDA and CDR2 is SQIVND (reference sequence). The CDR3 is 13 residues long. V gave up 3 bases and J gave up 4 bases, with 9 bases separating them. Here the CDR3 DNA reads TGTGCCAGTAGTATTCGAGCTAGCACTGAAGCTTTCTTT. Translation gives CASSIRASTEAFF.

The J gene is TRBJ2-2, the V gene TRBV11-1, with D hard to call. This CDR3 region has 14 residues. V was shortened by 1 base and J by 5 bases, with 8 bases between the two germline ends. Germline V gene sequence: CDR1 SGHAT, CDR2 FQDESV (reference sequence). The CDR3 sequence is CASSLVISTGELFF. DNA of the CDR3: TGTGCCAGCAGCTTAGTTATTTCTACCGGGGAGCTGTTTTTT.

The chain employs TRBV6-6 and TRBJ1-6, with D perhaps TRBD1 (5 bases). Per the germline V gene, CDR1 is MNHNY and CDR2 is SVGAGI (reference sequence). The V end lost 6 bases, the J end lost 10 bases, and 19 bases lay between the germline ends. The length of the CDR3 is 15 residues. CDR3 sequence (DNA): TGTGCCAGCAGCCCGGAGGGGCTCGTTGAATCACCCCTCCACTTT. Translation: CASSPEGLVESPLHF.

The genes are TRBV30 and TRBJ1-6; D may be TRBD1 (6 bases). Germline V gene data show CDR1 as GTSNPN and CDR2 as SVGIG (reference sequence). V was cut by 0 bases and J by 7 bases, with 10 bases left in between. The CDR3 consists of 14 residues. The DNA for the CDR3 is TGTGCCTGGAGTGTAAACAGGGACAATTCACCCCTCCACTTT. Protein: CAWSVNRDNSPLHF.

This clone was picked up one time. This CDR3 is CASSQNVDGDRGRNQPQHF. CDR3 in DNA: TGCGCCAGCAGCCAGAATGTAGACGGGGACAGGGGCCGCAATCAGCCCCAGCATTTT. This rearrangement joins TRBV4-1 to TRBJ1-5; 10 nucleotides agree with TRBD1. V was pared by 3 bases and J by 2 bases, with 13 bases of the junction left unmatched. The CDR3 contains 19 residues. Germline V gene lookup returns CDR1 MGHRA and CDR2 YSYEKL.

The gene calls are TRBV7-2 and TRBJ2-7, with TRBD1 as a possible D gene (7 bases). This CDR3 comprises 14 residues. CDR1 is SGHTA, CDR2 FQGNSA, per germline. V lost 2 bases and J lost 5, with 13 bases in between. CDR3 loop: CASSLTPGGNEQYF. Written as DNA, the CDR3 is TGTGCCAGCAGCTTAACGCCAGGGGGGAACGAGCAGTACTTC.

The gene calls are TRBV6-1 and TRBJ2-7; 8 bases agree with TRBD1. Germline CDR1 and CDR2: MNHNS and SASEGT. The CDR3 has 13 amino acids. Trimming at V came to 2 bases and at J to 6 bases, leaving 3 bases not matched to a gene. CDR3 protein: CASSEQGASEQYF. The CDR3 DNA follows: TGTGCCAGCAGTGAACAGGGGGCTTCCGAGCAGTACTTC.

Regarding this clone: One junction end disagrees with the germline gene, perhaps due to a read error. The rearrangement links TRBV30 to TRBJ1-2; 11 bases align to TRBD1. The CDR3 is 13 amino acids. Germline lookup yields CDR1 GTSNPN and CDR2 SVGIG (reference sequence). The chain's CDR3 is CAWTGQGAHGYIF. CDR3 nucleotides: TGTGCCTGGACCGGACAGGGGGCCCATGGCTACATCTTC.

This chain connects TRBV9 to TRBJ2-2; a possible D gene is TRBD2 (5 bases). Germline V gene data show CDR1 as SGDLS and CDR2 as YYNGEE. The CDR3 runs 13 residues. Trimming cost V 0 bases and J 7 bases, with 7 bases left between them. The CDR3 here is CASSVDEGGELFF. The DNA of the CDR3 is TGTGCCAGCAGCGTAGACGAGGGCGGGGAGCTGTTTTTT. The full variable domain, with the rest looked up from reference TRBV9 and TRBJ2-2, is DSGVTQTPKHLITATGQRVTLRCSPRSGDLSVYWYQQSLDQGLQFLIQYYNGEERAKGNILERFSAQQFPDLHSELNLSSLELGDSALYFCASSVDEGGELFFGEGSRLTVL.

V usage is TRBV3-1 (or the pseudogene TRBV3-2) and J usage is TRBJ2-3; 7 bases line up with TRBD2. The CDR3 runs 15 residues. Trimming removed 1 base from V and 4 bases from J; junction bases left unmatched: 5. Germline values: CDR1 LGHDT, CDR2 YNNKEL (reference sequence). This CDR3 reads CASSQGGAGADTQYF. The DNA for the CDR3 is TGTGCCAGCAGCCAAGGAGGGGCGGGGGCAGATACGCAGTATTTT.

V usage is TRBV19 and J usage is TRBJ2-3; D possibly corresponds to TRBD2 (6 bases). CDR3 length: 15 residues. V was shortened by 3 bases and J by 6 bases, with 16 bases between the two germline ends. The V gene's germline CDR1 is LNHDA and CDR2 SQIVND (reference sequence). The CDR3 nucleotides read TGTGCCAGTAGTATCACCGGACCGGGGAGGGATACGCAGTATTTT. It specifies CASSITGPGRDTQYF.

This chain uses TRBV5-1 with TRBJ1-2; unclear D gene. The V end lost 0 bases, the J end lost 0 bases, and 18 bases lay between the germline ends. CDR3 length: 18 amino acids. Germline assignment: CDR1 SGHRS and CDR2 YFSETQ. The CDR3 sequence: CASSLVPWQVSTNYGYTF. In nucleotides, the CDR3 is TGCGCCAGCAGCTTGGTACCGTGGCAGGTCTCGACTAACTATGGCTACACCTTC.